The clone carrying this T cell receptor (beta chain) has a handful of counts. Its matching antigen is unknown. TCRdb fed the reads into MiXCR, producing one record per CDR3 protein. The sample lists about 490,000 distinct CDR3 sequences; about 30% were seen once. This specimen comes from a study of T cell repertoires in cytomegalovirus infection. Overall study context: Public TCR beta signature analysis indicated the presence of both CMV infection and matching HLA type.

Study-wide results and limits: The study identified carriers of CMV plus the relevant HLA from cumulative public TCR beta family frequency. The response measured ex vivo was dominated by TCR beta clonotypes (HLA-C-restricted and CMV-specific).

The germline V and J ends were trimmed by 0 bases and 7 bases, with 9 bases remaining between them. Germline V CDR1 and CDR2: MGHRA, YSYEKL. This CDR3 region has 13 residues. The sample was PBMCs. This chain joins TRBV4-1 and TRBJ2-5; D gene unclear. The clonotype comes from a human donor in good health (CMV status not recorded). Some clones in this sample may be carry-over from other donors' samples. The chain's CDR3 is CASSQEGIVTQYF. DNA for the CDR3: TGCGCCAGCAGCCAAGAGGGTATTGTGACCCAGTACTTC.